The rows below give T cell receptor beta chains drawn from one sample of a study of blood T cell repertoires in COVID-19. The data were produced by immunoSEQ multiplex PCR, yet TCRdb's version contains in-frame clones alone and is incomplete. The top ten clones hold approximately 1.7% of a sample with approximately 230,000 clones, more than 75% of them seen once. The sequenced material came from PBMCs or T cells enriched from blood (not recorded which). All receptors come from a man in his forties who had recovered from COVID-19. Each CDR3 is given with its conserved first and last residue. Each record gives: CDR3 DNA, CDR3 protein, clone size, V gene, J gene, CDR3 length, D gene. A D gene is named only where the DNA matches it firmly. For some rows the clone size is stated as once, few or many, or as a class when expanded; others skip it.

DNA: TGTGCCAGCAGCTCGGTTGGGGGGAGAGGGGCAGATACGCAGTATTTT; CDR3: CASSSVGGRGADTQYF; size: .; V: TRBV5-6; J: TRBJ2-3; length: 16; D: .
DNA: TGTGCCAGCAGTTACGAAGGGGGCCCCATGTACTTC; CDR3: CASSYEGGPMYF; size: once; V: TRBV28; J: TRBJ2-7; length: 12; D: TRBD1
DNA: TGTGCCAGCAGCTTGGGACAGGGGGATACCTATGGCTACACCTTC; CDR3: CASSLGQGDTYGYTF; size: once; V: TRBV3-1/TRBV3-2; J: TRBJ1-2; length: 15; D: TRBD1
DNA: TGTGCCAGCAGCCAAGATGTCGGGGGAGTCTACAATGAGCAGTTCTTC; CDR3: CASSQDVGGVYNEQFF; size: .; V: TRBV3-1/TRBV3-2; J: TRBJ2-1; length: 16; D: .
DNA: TGTGCCATCAGTGAGTGGGAGGGCTATGGCTACACCTTC; CDR3: CAISEWEGYGYTF; size: once; V: TRBV10-3; J: TRBJ1-2; length: 13; D: .
DNA: TGTGCCACCAGTGATAGGACAGAGAACACAGATACGCAGTATTTT; CDR3: CATSDRTENTDTQYF; size: once; V: TRBV24-1; J: TRBJ2-3; length: 15; D: .
DNA: TGTGCCTGGAGTGCTGCCTTGGAGGATTCACCCCTCCACTTT; CDR3: CAWSAALEDSPLHF; size: .; V: TRBV30; J: TRBJ1-6; length: 14; D: .
DNA: TGTGCCTGGAGTGGGGGACAGGGGAACTACGAGCAGTACTTC; CDR3: CAWSGGQGNYEQYF; size: .; V: TRBV30; J: TRBJ2-7; length: 14; D: TRBD1
DNA: TGTGCCAGCAGTTCGGCCTACGAGCAGTACTTC; CDR3: CASSSAYEQYF; size: .; V: TRBV27; J: TRBJ2-7; length: 11; D: .
DNA: TGTGCCAGCAGCACAGGACAGGGGGCCCAGGAGACCCAGTACTTC; CDR3: CASSTGQGAQETQYF; size: .; V: TRBV7-6; J: TRBJ2-5; length: 15; D: TRBD1
DNA: TGCGCCAGCAGCTCGGGACAGGGGTTGTACGAGCAGTACTTC; CDR3: CASSSGQGLYEQYF; size: .; V: TRBV5-1; J: TRBJ2-7; length: 14; D: TRBD1
DNA: TGCAGCGTTGTAGGTATAGACCGGGAGACCGGGGAGCTGTTTTTT; CDR3: CSVVGIDRETGELFF; size: .; V: TRBV29-1; J: TRBJ2-2; length: 15; D: .
DNA: TGTGCCAGCAGCTTAGGTACCCGACAGGGGGCGAGGACCGGGGAGCTGTTTTTT; CDR3: CASSLGTRQGARTGELFF; size: .; V: TRBV7-6; J: TRBJ2-2; length: 18; D: TRBD1
DNA: TGTGCCAGCAGTGAAGCGCTTCACGGTAACTACGAGCAGTACTTC; CDR3: CASSEALHGNYEQYF; size: .; V: TRBV6-1; J: TRBJ2-7; length: 15; D: .
DNA: TGTGCCAGCAGCCTCAGGACAGGGGGGTACACTGAAGCTTTCTTT; CDR3: CASSLRTGGYTEAFF; size: .; V: TRBV7-2; J: TRBJ1-1; length: 15; D: TRBD1
DNA: TGTGCCAGCAGCGTTAGCGGGAGTTTTGGCGAGCAGTACTTC; CDR3: CASSVSGSFGEQYF; size: .; V: TRBV4-2; J: TRBJ2-7; length: 14; D: TRBD2
DNA: TGTGCCAGCTGTGGGGCTAGGAGAGACAATCAGCCCCAGCATTTT; CDR3: CASCGARRDNQPQHF; size: .; V: TRBV9; J: TRBJ1-5; length: 15; D: .
DNA: TGTGCCAGCAGTTACGGGGGAGGTTTAAATGAGCAGTTCTTC; CDR3: CASSYGGGLNEQFF; size: .; V: TRBV6-5; J: TRBJ2-1; length: 14; D: .
DNA: TGTGCAAGTCGCTCCCTCCCGGGACAGATCTTCATGAACACTGAAGCTTTCTTT; CDR3: CASRSLPGQIFMNTEAFF; size: .; V: TRBV12-2; J: TRBJ1-1; length: 18; D: .
DNA: TGTGCCAGCTCACCACGGCAGGTTAGCGACGAGCAGTACTTC; CDR3: CASSPRQVSDEQYF; size: .; V: TRBV18; J: TRBJ2-7; length: 14; D: .
DNA: TGTGCCAGCAGTCCTAACACCGGGGAGCTGTTTTTT; CDR3: CASSPNTGELFF; size: .; V: TRBV28; J: TRBJ2-2; length: 12; D: .
DNA: TGTGCCAGTAGTCCAGCGGACCACCAGCCCCAGCATTTT; CDR3: CASSPADHQPQHF; size: .; V: TRBV19; J: TRBJ1-5; length: 13; D: .
DNA: TGTGCCAGCAGGCGGGCCCTAACTAGCACAGATACGCAGTATTTT; CDR3: CASRRALTSTDTQYF; size: .; V: TRBV6-5; J: TRBJ2-3; length: 15; D: .
DNA: TGTGCCAGCAGTAAGGGACAGGTCACTGAAGCTTTCTTT; CDR3: CASSKGQVTEAFF; size: .; V: TRBV27; J: TRBJ1-1; length: 13; D: TRBD1
DNA: TGTGCCACCAGGGGTAGCGGGGTCAAGGAGCAGTACTTC; CDR3: CATRGSGVKEQYF; size: .; V: TRBV6-5; J: TRBJ2-7; length: 13; D: TRBD2
DNA: TGTGCCAGCAGCCCGTACGGGATGGGCAACAATGAGCAGTTCTTC; CDR3: CASSPYGMGNNEQFF; size: once; V: TRBV7-9; J: TRBJ2-1; length: 15; D: .
DNA: TGTGCCAGCAGTAGCTCAGGCGACGAGCAGTACTTC; CDR3: CASSSSGDEQYF; size: .; V: TRBV28; J: TRBJ2-7; length: 12; D: .
DNA: TGTGCCAGCAGCCAGCGACAGGGACGGACTCAGCCCCAGCATTTT; CDR3: CASSQRQGRTQPQHF; size: once; V: TRBV3-1/TRBV3-2; J: TRBJ1-5; length: 15; D: TRBD1
DNA: TGTGCCAGCAGCTTGGGTGCGGGGTATGGCTACACCTTC; CDR3: CASSLGAGYGYTF; size: .; V: TRBV7-9; J: TRBJ1-2; length: 13; D: .
DNA: TGTGCCAGCACCGAAAGGACTAGCGGGCACAATGAGCAGTTCTTC; CDR3: CASTERTSGHNEQFF; size: .; V: TRBV28; J: TRBJ2-1; length: 15; D: TRBD2
DNA: TGTGCCAGCTCTCCGGGACAGACAAGCAATCAGCCCCAGCATTTT; CDR3: CASSPGQTSNQPQHF; size: .; V: TRBV18; J: TRBJ1-5; length: 15; D: TRBD1
DNA: TGTGCAGCCGGGGACTGGGGGGAAAAACTGTTTTTT; CDR3: CAAGDWGEKLFF; size: .; V: TRBV27; J: TRBJ1-4; length: 12; D: .
DNA: TGTGCCAGTAGTGTGGGGGGAGACTATGGCTACACCTTC; CDR3: CASSVGGDYGYTF; size: .; V: TRBV19; J: TRBJ1-2; length: 13; D: .
DNA: TGTGCCAGCAGCGTTAGAGAAACACAGGGACAGCCCCAGCATTTT; CDR3: CASSVRETQGQPQHF; size: .; V: TRBV7-8; J: TRBJ1-5; length: 15; D: .
DNA: TGTGCCAGCATGCTGCAGGAGGAATCCTACGAGCAGTACTTC; CDR3: CASMLQEESYEQYF; size: .; V: TRBV7-9; J: TRBJ2-7; length: 14; D: .
DNA: TGTGCCAGCATTGGGACAGGTGGAAACACCATATATTTT; CDR3: CASIGTGGNTIYF; size: .; V: TRBV6-4; J: TRBJ1-3; length: 13; D: TRBD1
DNA: TGCGCTCCCCCCCTGGCCCTAAGGACTCTTGGTGGGAACACCATATATTTT; CDR3: CAPPLALRTLGGNTIYF; size: .; V: TRBV10-1; J: TRBJ1-3; length: 17; D: .
DNA: TGTGCCTGGAGTGTAACAGGTCCCTATGGCTACACCTTC; CDR3: CAWSVTGPYGYTF; size: few; V: TRBV30; J: TRBJ1-2; length: 13; D: .
DNA: TGTGCCAGCAGTAATACCGGGTCCTCCACGGAAGCTTTCTTT; CDR3: CASSNTGSSTEAFF; size: .; V: TRBV6-5; J: TRBJ1-1; length: 14; D: .
DNA: TGTGCCAGCAGCCTAACCGGGACAGGGGATAAGCATGGCTACACCTTC; CDR3: CASSLTGTGDKHGYTF; size: .; V: TRBV7-2; J: TRBJ1-2; length: 16; D: TRBD1
DNA: TGTGCCAGCAAGGACGGGTCAGGGGGTAATCAGCCCCAGCATTTT; CDR3: CASKDGSGGNQPQHF; size: .; V: TRBV6-5; J: TRBJ1-5; length: 15; D: TRBD1
DNA: TGCGCCAGCAGCCAAGTAGGGGTTGGTAATGAAAAACTGTTTTTT; CDR3: CASSQVGVGNEKLFF; size: .; V: TRBV4-1; J: TRBJ1-4; length: 15; D: .
DNA: TGTGCCAGCAGCTTGAAGCCCCCCCCCTACGAGCAGTACTTC; CDR3: CASSLKPPPYEQYF; size: .; V: TRBV5-4; J: TRBJ2-7; length: 14; D: .
DNA: TGTGCCTGGTCACAGGGAAGTGGAAACACCATATATTTT; CDR3: CAWSQGSGNTIYF; size: .; V: TRBV30; J: TRBJ1-3; length: 13; D: .
DNA: TGTGCCTGGAGTGTATTAACTTCGGTTTTCCCACGCGGGATGCCGCAGTATTTT; CDR3: CAWSVLTSVFPRGMPQYF; size: once; V: TRBV30; J: TRBJ2-3; length: 18; D: .
DNA: TGTGCCAGCAGCTGGACTAGCGGATCCTACGAGCAGTACTTC; CDR3: CASSWTSGSYEQYF; size: .; V: TRBV5-5; J: TRBJ2-7; length: 14; D: TRBD2
DNA: TGTGCCAGCAGCGTGGGGGACAGGAGTAATGAAAAACTGTTTTTT; CDR3: CASSVGDRSNEKLFF; size: .; V: TRBV9; J: TRBJ1-4; length: 15; D: TRBD1
DNA: TGTGCCAGCAGTCCCCAGCGGGAGGGCATCAATGAGCAGTTCTTC; CDR3: CASSPQREGINEQFF; size: .; V: TRBV6-2/TRBV6-3; J: TRBJ2-1; length: 15; D: TRBD2
DNA: TGTGCCAGCAGTTTTTTAGCCGGCCCCCACTCCTATTTT; CDR3: CASSFLAGPHSYF; size: once; V: TRBV12-3/TRBV12-4; J: TRBJ2-3; length: 13; D: .
DNA: TGTGCCAGCAGTGTACAGGGGTATCGCACCGGGGAGCTGTTTTTT; CDR3: CASSVQGYRTGELFF; size: .; V: TRBV25-1; J: TRBJ2-2; length: 15; D: TRBD1
DNA: TGTGCCAGCAGCTTGGAAGCGGGGACCTACTCCTACGAGCAGTACTTC; CDR3: CASSLEAGTYSYEQYF; size: .; V: TRBV5-6; J: TRBJ2-7; length: 16; D: TRBD2
DNA: TGTGCCAGCAGCCCGGGACAGGGGGACATCCAGCCCCAGCATTTT; CDR3: CASSPGQGDIQPQHF; size: few; V: TRBV3-1/TRBV3-2; J: TRBJ1-5; length: 15; D: TRBD1
DNA: TGTGCCACCAGTGATTCGATCCTGGGCGGGACAGATACGCAGTATTTT; CDR3: CATSDSILGGTDTQYF; size: .; V: TRBV24-1; J: TRBJ2-3; length: 16; D: .
DNA: TGTGCCTGGGATACCGGGACAGGGTTTTACTTTGGGAACACCATATATTTT; CDR3: CAWDTGTGFYFGNTIYF; size: .; V: TRBV30; J: TRBJ1-3; length: 17; D: TRBD1
DNA: TGCAGCGTACTAAGGACAGGGGTAGAGACCCAGTACTTC; CDR3: CSVLRTGVETQYF; size: .; V: TRBV29-1; J: TRBJ2-5; length: 13; D: TRBD1
DNA: TGTGCCAGCGACATAGCGGGAGTTAGATACGAGCAGTACTTC; CDR3: CASDIAGVRYEQYF; size: once; V: TRBV7-9; J: TRBJ2-7; length: 14; D: TRBD2
DNA: TGTGCCAGCAGTGATCCGCGGGGGCCCAATCAGCCCCAGCATTTT; CDR3: CASSDPRGPNQPQHF; size: .; V: TRBV25-1; J: TRBJ1-5; length: 15; D: .
DNA: TGCGCCAGCAGCTCCCATGGCCAGGGGGTCTACGAGCAGTACTTC; CDR3: CASSSHGQGVYEQYF; size: .; V: TRBV5-1; J: TRBJ2-7; length: 15; D: TRBD1
DNA: TGCGCCAGCGCAACCGGGACAGGGGGCAGCGAGCAGTACTTC; CDR3: CASATGTGGSEQYF; size: .; V: TRBV5-1; J: TRBJ2-7; length: 14; D: TRBD1